Detailed here is one T cell receptor beta chain. The antigen remains undetermined. This sample stems from a study of T cell responses to AZD1222 COVID-19 vaccine. Findings and caveats of the study: Clonal diversity was possibly underestimated; the donors were predominantly white British and more often female. Baseline testing showed seropositivity in only a handful of AZD1222 recipients. Spike-specific TCR depth and breadth grew after two AZD1222 doses. Unmutated variant regions are reportedly the target of nearly half of TCRs that are spike-specific.

Trimming left V 3 bases short and J 2 bases short, with 19 bases between. The germline V gene encodes CDR1 MNHNS and CDR2 SASEGT. The CDR3 length is 17 residues. Using immunoSEQ multiplex PCR, the repertoire was profiled, and TCRdb retains in-frame clones only, with some absent. The table shows more than 100,000 clones, with nearly 95% occurring only once. The V call is TRBV6-1, the J call TRBJ1-1; D may be TRBD1 (5 bases). This material consisted of peripheral blood, taken on day 0 of AZD1222 vaccination. This TCR was sampled from an adult in good health. Here the CDR3 reads CASSDPPSQVLNTEAFF. CDR3 nucleotides: TGTGCCAGCAGTGACCCCCCCTCACAGGTTTTAAACACTGAAGCTTTCTTT.